This T cell receptor (beta chain) comes out of a study of cytomegalovirus exposure and HLA in healthy donors. Study in general: The 110 or so validation repertoires used the same platform as the 666 first-cohort repertoires, a later analysis reported.

As regards this clone: What it binds is not known.

Whole-study findings and limits: Rarity characterized most TCR sequences, yet some public TCRs appeared in many donors. Accounts indicate the classifier identified cytomegalovirus status with strong specificity and sensitivity.

Generated by immunoSEQ multiplex PCR, the TCRdb table keeps only in-frame clones and is missing some. This sample has more than 110,000 clones, with around 88% found just once. It was the approximately 110-subject validation cohort, separate from the roughly 700-subject first cohort, to which the donors belonged. This receptor was obtained from a woman aged 18-30 years in good health and CMV-seropositive. The sample taken for sequencing was PBMCs.

DNA of the CDR3: TGTGCCAGCAGCTCTGGTAGCCTCCGGTATAATTCACCCCTCCACTTT. Translation gives CASSSGSLRYNSPLHF. This chain uses TRBV5-6 with TRBJ1-6; D is undetermined. The CDR3 is 16 residues long. CDR1 is SGHDT and CDR2 is YYEEEE in the germline V gene. V gave up 3 bases and J gave up 4 bases, with 14 bases separating them.